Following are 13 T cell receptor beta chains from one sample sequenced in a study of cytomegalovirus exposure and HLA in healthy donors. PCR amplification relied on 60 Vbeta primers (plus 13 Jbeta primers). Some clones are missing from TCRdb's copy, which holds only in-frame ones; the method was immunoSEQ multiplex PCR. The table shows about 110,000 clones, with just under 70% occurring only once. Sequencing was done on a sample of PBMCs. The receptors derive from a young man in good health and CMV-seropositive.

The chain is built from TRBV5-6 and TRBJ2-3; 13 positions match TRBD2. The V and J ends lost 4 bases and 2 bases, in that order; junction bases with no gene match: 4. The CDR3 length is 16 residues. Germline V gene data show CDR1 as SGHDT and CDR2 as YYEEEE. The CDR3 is CASSPGLAGDTDTQYF. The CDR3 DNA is TGTGCCAGCAGCCCAGGACTAGCGGGGGACACAGATACGCAGTATTTT.

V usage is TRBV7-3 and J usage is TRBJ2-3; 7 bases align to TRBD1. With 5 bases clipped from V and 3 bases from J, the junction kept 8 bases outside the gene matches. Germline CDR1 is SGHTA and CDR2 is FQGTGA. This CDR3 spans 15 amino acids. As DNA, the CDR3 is TGTGCCAGCAGCCTGACAGGGTCTGTTACAGATACGCAGTATTTT. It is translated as CASSLTGSVTDTQYF.

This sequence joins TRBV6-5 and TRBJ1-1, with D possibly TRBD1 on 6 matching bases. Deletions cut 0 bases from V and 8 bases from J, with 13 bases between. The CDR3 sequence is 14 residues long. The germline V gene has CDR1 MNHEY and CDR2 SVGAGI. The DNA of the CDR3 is TGTGCCAGCAGTTACTCGATCGTTGGGACAGAAGCTTTCTTT. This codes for CASSYSIVGTEAFF.

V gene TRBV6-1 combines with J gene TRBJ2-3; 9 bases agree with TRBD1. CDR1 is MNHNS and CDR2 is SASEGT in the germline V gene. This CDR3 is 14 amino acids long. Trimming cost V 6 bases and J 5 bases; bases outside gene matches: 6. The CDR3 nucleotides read TGTGCCAGCAGACCGGGACAGGGTATAGATACGCAGTATTTT. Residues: CASRPGQGIDTQYF.

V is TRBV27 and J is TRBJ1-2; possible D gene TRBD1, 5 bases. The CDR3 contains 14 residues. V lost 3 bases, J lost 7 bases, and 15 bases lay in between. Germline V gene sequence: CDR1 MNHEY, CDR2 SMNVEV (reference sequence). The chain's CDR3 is CASSLGGNVGGYTF. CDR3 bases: TGTGCCAGCAGTTTGGGGGGAAACGTGGGTGGCTACACCTTC.

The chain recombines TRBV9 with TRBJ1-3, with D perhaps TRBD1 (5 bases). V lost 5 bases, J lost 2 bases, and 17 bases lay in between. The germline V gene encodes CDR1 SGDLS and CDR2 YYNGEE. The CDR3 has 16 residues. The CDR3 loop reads CASSDPQTDAGNTIYF. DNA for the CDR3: TGTGCCAGCAGTGATCCCCAGACAGATGCTGGAAACACCATATATTTT.

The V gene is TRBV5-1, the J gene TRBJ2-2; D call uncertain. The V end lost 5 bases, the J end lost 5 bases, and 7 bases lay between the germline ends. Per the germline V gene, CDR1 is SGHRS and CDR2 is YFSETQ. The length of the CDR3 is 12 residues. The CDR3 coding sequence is TGCGCCAGCAGACCAGATACCGGGGAGCTGTTTTTT. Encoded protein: CASRPDTGELFF.

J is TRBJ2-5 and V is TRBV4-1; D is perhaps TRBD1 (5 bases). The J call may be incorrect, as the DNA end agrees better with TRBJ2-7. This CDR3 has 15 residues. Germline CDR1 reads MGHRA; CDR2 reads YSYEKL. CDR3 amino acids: CASSRSADNPYEQYF. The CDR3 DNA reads TGCGCCAGCAGCCGAAGCGCGGACAATCCCTACGAGCAGTACTTC.

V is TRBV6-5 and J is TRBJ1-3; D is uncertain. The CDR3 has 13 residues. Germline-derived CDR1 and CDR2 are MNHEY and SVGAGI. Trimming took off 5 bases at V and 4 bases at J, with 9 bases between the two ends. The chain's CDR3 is CASSPSGGNTIYF. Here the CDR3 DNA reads TGTGCCAGCAGTCCCTCGGGAGGAAACACCATATATTTT.

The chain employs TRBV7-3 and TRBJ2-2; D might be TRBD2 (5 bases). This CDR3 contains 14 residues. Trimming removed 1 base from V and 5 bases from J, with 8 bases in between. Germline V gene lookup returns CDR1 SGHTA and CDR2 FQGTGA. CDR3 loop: CASSLMPGTGELFF. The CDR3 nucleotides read TGTGCCAGCAGCTTAATGCCGGGAACCGGGGAGCTGTTTTTT.

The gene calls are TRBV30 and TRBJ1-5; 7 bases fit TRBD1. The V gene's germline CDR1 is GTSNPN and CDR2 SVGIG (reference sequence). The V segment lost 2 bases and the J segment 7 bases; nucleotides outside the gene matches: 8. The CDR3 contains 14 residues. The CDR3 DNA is TGTGCCTGGAGTCAACAGGGGTTCAGGCAGCCCCAGCATTTT. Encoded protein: CAWSQQGFRQPQHF. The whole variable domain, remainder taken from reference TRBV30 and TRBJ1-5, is SQTIHQWPATLVQPVGSPLSLECTVEGTSNPNLYWYRQAAGRGLQLLFYSVGIGQISSEVPQNLSASRPQDRQFILSSKKLLLSDSGFYLCAWSQQGFRQPQHFGDGTRLSIL.

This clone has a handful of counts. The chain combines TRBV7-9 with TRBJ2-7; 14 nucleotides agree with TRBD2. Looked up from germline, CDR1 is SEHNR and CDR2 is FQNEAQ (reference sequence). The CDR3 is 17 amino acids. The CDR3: CSSSPFSPGLAGDEQYV. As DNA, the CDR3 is TGTTCCAGCAGCCCATTTTCCCCGGGACTAGCGGGAGACGAGCAGTACGTC.

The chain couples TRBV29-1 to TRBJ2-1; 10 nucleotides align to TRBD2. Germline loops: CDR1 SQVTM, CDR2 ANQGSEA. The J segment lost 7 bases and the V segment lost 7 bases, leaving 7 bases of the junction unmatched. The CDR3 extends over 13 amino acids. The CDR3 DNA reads TGCAGCGGGAGAGGAGCGGGAGGGAATGAGCAGTTCTTC. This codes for CSGRGAGGNEQFF.